The source of this TCR beta chain is a study of blood T cell repertoires in COVID-19. In the study overall: The United States, Italy and Spain supplied acute and convalescent COVID-19 samples. PBMCs, B-cell-depleted T cells, or T cells provided the cDNA or gDNA that made up the material.

How the authors handled the data: Reference gene primer amplification gave estimated nucleated cell counts. The protocol was immunoSEQ multiplex PCR, while the TCRdb copy is restricted to in-frame clones and leaves out a portion. V and J calls and clone size are given by that table; D and trimming were obtained from the DNA. Of 100,000 or so clones detected, 92% appear once; the ten largest clones hold around 5.8%. V shed 2 bases, J shed 1 base, and the junction held 2 bases outside the gene matches. The CDR3 totals 14 residues. In germline, CDR1 is SGHRS, CDR2 YFSETQ. The chain uses TRBV5-1 and TRBJ1-1; 7 bases match TRBD1. The TCR comes from a man aged 50 or older with active COVID-19. Sample: peripheral blood. CDR3 sequence reads: CASSLGGGNTEAFF. As DNA, the CDR3 is TGCGCCAGCAGCTTAGGGGGCGGGAACACTGAAGCTTTCTTT.